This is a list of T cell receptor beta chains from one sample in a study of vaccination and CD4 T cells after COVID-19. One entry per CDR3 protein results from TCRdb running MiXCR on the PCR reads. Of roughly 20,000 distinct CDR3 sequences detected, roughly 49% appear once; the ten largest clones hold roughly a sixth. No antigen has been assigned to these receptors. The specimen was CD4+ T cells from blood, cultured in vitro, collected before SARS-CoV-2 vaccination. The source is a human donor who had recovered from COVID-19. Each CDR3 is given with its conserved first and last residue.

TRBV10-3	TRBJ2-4	CAIKNSGDIQYF
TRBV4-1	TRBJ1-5	CASSGLSTNQPQHF
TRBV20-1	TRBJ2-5	CSAPPEAAEIQETQYF
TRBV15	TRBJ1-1	CATSRKTGDTEAFF
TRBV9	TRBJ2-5	CASSVLGGSAIETQYF
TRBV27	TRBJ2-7	CASRRDSYYEQYF
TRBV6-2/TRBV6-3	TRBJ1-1	CASSSVGGGTEAFF
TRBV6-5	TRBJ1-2	CASSYVGSEGYTF
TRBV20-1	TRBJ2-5	CSASGTTGAGETQYF
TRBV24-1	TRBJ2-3	CATASGVRTDTQYF
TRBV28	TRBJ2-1	CASRQTGVGQFF
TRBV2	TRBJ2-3	CASSRDRGQDTQYF
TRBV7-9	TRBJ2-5	CASSLASVRLAGEETQYF
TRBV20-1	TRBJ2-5	CSAFQGPSQETQYF
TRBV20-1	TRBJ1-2	CSAKTGYGYTF
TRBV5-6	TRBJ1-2	CASSPPGEYGYTF
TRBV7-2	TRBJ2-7	CASSPGGGRTYEQYF
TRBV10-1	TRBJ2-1	CASSEGTGGGNEQFF
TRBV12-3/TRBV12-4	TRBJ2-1	CASSPVRGGSYNEQFF
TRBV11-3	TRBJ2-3	CASSLDGGADTQYF
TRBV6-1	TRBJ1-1	CASGNTGKAFF
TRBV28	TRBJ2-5	CASRGRGQGFGETQYF
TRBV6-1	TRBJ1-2	CASSEAARHSGGYTF
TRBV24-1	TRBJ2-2	CATSQKTSGRTGELFF
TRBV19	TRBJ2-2	CASSIGSSGELFF
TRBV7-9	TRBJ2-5	CASSLARYQETQYF
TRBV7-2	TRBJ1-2	CASSPRREANYGYTF
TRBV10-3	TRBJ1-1	CAIRQQNTEAFF